A single sample is the source of the 13 T cell receptor beta chains below, sequenced in a study of PD-L1 blockade in urothelial cancer. Libraries were prepared by immunoSEQ multiplex PCR; TCRdb keeps only in-frame clonotypes and omits some of them. The profile covers about 80,000 clones, with 75% to 90% appearing a single time and about 6% taken by the ten largest. This sample comprised PBMCs, obtained around atezolizumab (anti-PD-L1) treatment. The receptors come from a woman in her 70s with urothelial cancer.

The chain employs TRBV4-2 and TRBJ2-1; TRBD2 aligns across 10 bases. Per germline, CDR1 LGHNA and CDR2 YNFKEQ. The V and J ends lost 6 bases and 0 bases, in that order; junction bases with no gene match: 17. The CDR3 length is 20 residues. The chain's CDR3 is CASRAQTSGSPLSSYNEQFF. CDR3 nucleotides: TGTGCCAGCAGGGCTCAGACTAGCGGGTCCCCGCTTAGCTCCTACAATGAGCAGTTCTTC.

The table lists this clone with a few counts. This chain connects TRBV5-1 to TRBJ1-2; weak D call: TRBD1 (6 bases). Trimming took off 0 bases at V and 6 bases at J, with 21 bases between the two ends. The CDR3 is 17 residues long. CDR1 SGHRS and CDR2 YFSETQ come from the germline V gene. The CDR3 DNA is TGCGCCAGCAGCTTGGGACAGGACCCGTACACCCGAAATGGCTACACCTTC. The encoded protein is CASSLGQDPYTRNGYTF.

The rearrangement joins TRBV5-1 to TRBJ2-7, with TRBD1 identical over 7 bases. V trimming: 0 bases; J trimming: 6 bases; junction bases outside the gene matches: 6. CDR1 and CDR2 from the germline V gene are SGHRS and YFSETQ. This CDR3 contains 14 residues. CDR3 nucleotides: TGCGCCAGCAGCTTGGAGGGGGCTATTGGCGAGCAGTACTTC. Protein product: CASSLEGAIGEQYF.

The chain joins TRBV18 to TRBJ2-5; the D is unclear. Trimming removed 3 bases at V and 0 bases at J, with 5 bases between. The CDR3 consists of 13 residues. Germline values: CDR1 KGHSH, CDR2 LQKENI. Here the CDR3 DNA reads TGTGCCAGCTCACCGACTTACCAAGAGACCCAGTACTTC. Translation: CASSPTYQETQYF.

The chain uses TRBV27 and TRBJ2-7, with 11 bases aligning to TRBD2. The CDR3 is 16 amino acids. V dropped 5 bases and J dropped 2; count of bases not matched to a gene: 8. The V gene's germline CDR1 is MNHEY and CDR2 SMNVEV (reference sequence). The CDR3 DNA reads TGTGCCAGCAGTCGCGAAACTAGCGGGAGAGCCTACGAGCAGTACTTC. Translating it yields CASSRETSGRAYEQYF.

The V call is TRBV6-1, the J call TRBJ1-4, with 10 bases aligning to TRBD1. Trimming took 7 bases from V and 7 from J; bases not matched to a gene: 9. CDR1 is MNHNS, CDR2 SASEGT, per germline. The CDR3 totals 15 residues. The CDR3 DNA is TGTGCCAGCACCGGGACAGGGGATTTCGGTGAAAAACTGTTTTTT. It codes for CASTGTGDFGEKLFF.

V and J are TRBV4-3 and TRBJ2-1; 8 nucleotides agree with TRBD2. The CDR3 covers 16 residues. Germline CDR1 LGHNA, CDR2 YSLEER. After removal of 1 base from V and 7 bases from J, the junction contained 9 bases not matched to a gene. The CDR3: CASSQGAGGARNEQFF. In DNA, the CDR3 is TGCGCCAGCAGCCAAGGGGCCGGGGGGGCCCGTAATGAGCAGTTCTTC.

The chain combines TRBV6-5 with TRBJ1-1; D is perhaps TRBD1 (5 bases). V lost 6 bases, J lost 5 bases, and 13 bases lay in between. The CDR3 is 13 residues long. Germline V gene lookup returns CDR1 MNHEY and CDR2 SVGAGI. CDR3 sequence (DNA): TGTGCCAGCAGCGTATCGGGGGTAACTGAAGCTTTCTTT. Protein sequence: CASSVSGVTEAFF.

This rearrangement joins TRBV30 to TRBJ1-1; weak D call: TRBD1 (5 bases). Trimming left V 2 bases short and J 1 base short, with 8 bases between. The V gene's germline CDR1 is GTSNPN and CDR2 SVGIG (reference sequence). This CDR3 has 13 amino acids. This CDR3 reads CAWSFGGNTEAFF. CDR3 DNA: TGTGCCTGGAGTTTCGGGGGGAACACTGAAGCTTTCTTT.

The CDR3 is CASSFPGIGEKLFF. CDR3 coding DNA: TGTGCCAGCAGCTTTCCAGGGATAGGTGAAAAACTGTTTTTT. The J gene is TRBJ1-4, the V gene TRBV5-4; possibly TRBD1 for D (5 bases). Germline V gene data show CDR1 as SGHNT and CDR2 as YYREEE (reference sequence). The ends were cut back, 2 bases at V and 7 bases at J, with 12 bases in the middle. CDR3 length: 14 residues.

This clone was observed once. V gene TRBV5-8 combines with J gene TRBJ2-1; TRBD2 agrees at 8 bases. Germline V gene sequence: CDR1 SGHTS, CDR2 YDEGEE. The ends lost 2 bases at V and 3 bases at J; junction bases unmatched: 10. This CDR3 is 17 amino acids long. CDR3 nucleotide sequence: TGTGCCAGCAGCTTACCTTTCCGGGGGGGGCACTACAATGAGCAGTTCTTC. Translation gives CASSLPFRGGHYNEQFF.

The chain uses TRBV10-2 and TRBJ2-1; 7 bases match TRBD2. CDR3 size: 16 residues. Germline V CDR1 and CDR2: WSHSY, SAAADI. V trimming: 6 bases; J trimming: 5 bases; junction bases outside the gene matches: 13. CDR3 protein: CASRKEPGLLNNEQFF. In DNA form, the CDR3 reads TGCGCCAGCAGGAAAGAACCGGGACTACTAAACAATGAGCAGTTCTTC.

This clone was detected only once. The rearrangement uses TRBV5-4 and TRBJ2-1, with TRBD2 matching 7 bases. V lost 4 bases to trimming and J lost 1 base; unmatched junction nucleotides: 5. The germline CDR1 and CDR2 sequences are SGHNT and YYREEE (reference sequence). This CDR3 has 15 amino acids. CDR3 sequence: CASSPGRGSYNEQFF. The CDR3 DNA is TGTGCCAGCAGCCCGGGGAGGGGTTCCTACAATGAGCAGTTCTTC. Based on the CDR3 plus reference TRBV5-4 and TRBJ2-1, the full variable domain is ETGVTQSPTHLIKTRGQQVTLRCSSQSGHNTVSWYQQALGQGPQFIFQYYREEENGRGNFPPRFSGLQFPNYSSELNVNALELDDSALYLCASSPGRGSYNEQFFGPGTRLTVL.